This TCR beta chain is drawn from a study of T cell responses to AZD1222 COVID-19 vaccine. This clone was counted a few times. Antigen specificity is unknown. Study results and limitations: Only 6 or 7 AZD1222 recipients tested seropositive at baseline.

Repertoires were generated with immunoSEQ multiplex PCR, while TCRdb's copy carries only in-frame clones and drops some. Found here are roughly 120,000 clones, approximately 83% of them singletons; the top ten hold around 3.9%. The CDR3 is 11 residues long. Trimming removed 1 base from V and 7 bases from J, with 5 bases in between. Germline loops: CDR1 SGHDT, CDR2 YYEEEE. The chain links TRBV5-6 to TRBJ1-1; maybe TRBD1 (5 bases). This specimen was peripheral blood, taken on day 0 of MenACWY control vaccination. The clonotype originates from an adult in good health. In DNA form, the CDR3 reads TGTGCCAGCAGCTTGAGGGGTGAAGCTTTCTTT. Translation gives CASSLRGEAFF.